This TCR beta chain was obtained from a study of blood T cell repertoires in COVID-19. Germline CDR1 MGHDK, CDR2 SYGVNS. This CDR3 contains 16 residues. Trimming removed 1 base at V and 0 bases at J, with 11 bases between. As handled by the study authors: Estimation of nucleated cell counts relied on the amplification of reference gene primers. Assay used: immunoSEQ multiplex PCR; TCRdb lists only in-frame clones, some missing. That table supplies the V and J calls and clone size; D and trimming were determined from the DNA. The data show 90,000 or so clones, with roughly 88% seen just once and 20% to 30% held by the top ten.

This chain uses TRBV25-1 with TRBJ2-3; D not certain. The clonotype was recovered from a human donor in a cohort sampled during active COVID-19. Sequences were obtained from peripheral blood. CDR3 sequence: CASSEWVSPSTDTQYF. CDR3 DNA sequence: TGTGCCAGCAGTGAATGGGTTAGCCCTAGCACAGATACGCAGTATTTT.